One and the same sample provided the 5 T cell receptor beta chains below, sequenced in a study of vaccination effects on CD4 cells after COVID-19. The repertoire was sequenced with immunoSEQ multiplex PCR; TCRdb's copy has only in-frame clones and lacks some. The table has tens of thousands of clones, 74% seen once. A roughly 11-day culture period preceded the isolation of CD4+ T cells. As their vaccination, participants received two doses of either BNT162b2 or mRNA-1273. No antigens are known for them. The sample was CD4+ T cells from PBMCs cultured without peptide, taken after COVID-19 vaccination. Receptors were obtained from a human donor who received a COVID-19 vaccine.

This clone was seen a handful of times. The chain is built from TRBV30 and TRBJ2-3; D unclear. Germline V gives CDR1 GTSNPN, CDR2 SVGIG (reference sequence). V lost 2 bases, J lost 4 bases, and 10 bases lay in between. CDR3 length: 13 residues. In nucleotides, the CDR3 is TGTGCCTGGAGTAACAGTAACGCAGATACGCAGTATTTT. Translating it yields CAWSNSNADTQYF. Full variable domain (outside the CDR3, taken from reference TRBV30 and TRBJ2-3): SQTIHQWPATLVQPVGSPLSLECTVEGTSNPNLYWYRQAAGRGLQLLFYSVGIGQISSEVPQNLSASRPQDRQFILSSKKLLLSDSGFYLCAWSNSNADTQYFGPGTRLTVL.

The J gene is TRBJ2-1, the V gene TRBV6-5; no definite D call. CDR1 is MNHEY and CDR2 is SVGAGI in the germline V gene. This CDR3 contains 14 residues. Between the trimmed V and J ends, which lost 0 bases and 12 bases, there was a span of 15 bases. CDR3 nucleotide sequence: TGTGCCAGCAGTTACTCCCGAGCTATGGGTGGGCAGTTCTTC. Translating it yields CASSYSRAMGGQFF.

The V and J genes are TRBV5-1 and TRBJ2-3, with TRBD2 matching over 11 bases. V gave up 5 bases and J gave up 2 bases; unmatched junction bases: 7. Germline values: CDR1 SGHRS, CDR2 YFSETQ. The CDR3 extends over 16 amino acids. CDR3 loop: CASRTSGVLDTDTQYF. CDR3 nucleotide sequence: TGCGCCAGCAGGACTAGCGGGGTCCTCGACACAGATACGCAGTATTTT.

The chain uses TRBV6-5 and TRBJ2-5, with D perhaps matching TRBD2 (6 bases). Trimming shortened V by 2 bases and J by 7 bases, and 14 bases separated the two germline ends. In germline, CDR1 is MNHEY, CDR2 SVGAGI. CDR3 size: 14 residues. CDR3 sequence: CASSYHGGFGTQYF. CDR3 DNA sequence: TGTGCCAGCAGTTACCATGGGGGGTTTGGGACCCAGTACTTC.

This CDR3 is CASSRQGLDYGYTF. The CDR3 nucleotides read TGTGCCAGCAGTAGACAGGGGTTGGACTATGGCTACACCTTC. The chain couples TRBV6-6 to TRBJ1-2; 8 bases are shared with TRBD1. Germline values: CDR1 MNHNY, CDR2 SVGAGI (reference sequence). The V gene end was trimmed by 5 bases and the J gene end by 3 bases; junction bases not matched to a gene: 5. The length of the CDR3 is 14 residues.